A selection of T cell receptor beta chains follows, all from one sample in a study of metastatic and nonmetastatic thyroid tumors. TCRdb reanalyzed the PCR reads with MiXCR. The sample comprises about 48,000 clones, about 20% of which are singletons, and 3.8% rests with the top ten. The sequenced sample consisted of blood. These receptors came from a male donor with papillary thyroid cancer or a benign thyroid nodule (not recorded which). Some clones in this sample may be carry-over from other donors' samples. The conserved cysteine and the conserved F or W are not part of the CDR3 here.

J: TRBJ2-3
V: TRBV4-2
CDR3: ASSQEGLGLDLDTQY

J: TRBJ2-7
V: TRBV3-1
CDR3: ASSQSGAKHEQY

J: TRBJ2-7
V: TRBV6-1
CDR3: ASSNYYEQY

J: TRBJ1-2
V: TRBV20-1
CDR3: SARDLMAKGGYT

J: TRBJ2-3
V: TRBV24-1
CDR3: ATSDLAGDTDTQY

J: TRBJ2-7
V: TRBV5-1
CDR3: ASSLGLAGVPTYEQY

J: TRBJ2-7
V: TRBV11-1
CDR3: ASSLVFVREGRGEQY

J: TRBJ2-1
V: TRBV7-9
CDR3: ASSPRGTEQF

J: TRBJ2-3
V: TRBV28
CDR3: ASSFRVIQDTQY

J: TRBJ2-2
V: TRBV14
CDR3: ASSQYSLAGVTGELF

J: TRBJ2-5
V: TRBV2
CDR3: ASSEGSSGRETQY

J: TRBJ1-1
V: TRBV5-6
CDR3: ASSLDPDRAYTEAF

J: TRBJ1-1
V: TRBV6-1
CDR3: ASRQGARTEAF

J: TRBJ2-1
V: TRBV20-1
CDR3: SARDHSSSYNEQF

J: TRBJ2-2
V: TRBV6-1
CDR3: ASRLTLGTGGELF

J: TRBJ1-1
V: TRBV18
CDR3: ASSPGGRGAF

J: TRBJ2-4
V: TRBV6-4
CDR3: ASSDSTGPENIQY

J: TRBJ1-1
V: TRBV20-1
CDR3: SASSGQEMNTEAF

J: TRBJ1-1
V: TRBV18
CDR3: ASSPLTGQNTEAF

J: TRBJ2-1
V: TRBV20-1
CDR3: SARRDWDNNEQF

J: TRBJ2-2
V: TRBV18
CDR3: ASSHPGLVSAGELF

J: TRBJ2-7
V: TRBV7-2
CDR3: ASSAGLAFSYEQY

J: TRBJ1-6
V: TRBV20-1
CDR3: SALGTVLYNSPLH

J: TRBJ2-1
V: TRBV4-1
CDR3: ASSQDGGVAYNEQF

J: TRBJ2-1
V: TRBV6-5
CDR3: ASSLTSEYNEQF

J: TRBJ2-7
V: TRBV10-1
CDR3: ASSEGTDFPYEQY